Presented here are 23 T cell receptor beta chains from one specimen sequenced in a study of T-cell memory formation after mild COVID-19. TCRdb re-analysed the 5' RACE reads in MiXCR, keeping a single row per CDR3 protein. The sample holds 250,000 to 350,000 distinct CDR3 sequences, 19% seen once. Sequencing was performed on PBMCs or a T cell subset sorted from them (not recorded which). These receptors were collected from a man between 18 and 29 years old who had mild COVID-19 (a few samples of this study predate the infection). Cell type and time point are not known.

V usage is TRBV4-3 and J usage is TRBJ1-2; D gene unclear. V lost 0 bases and J lost 3, with 11 bases in between. Germline loops: CDR1 LGHNA, CDR2 YSLEER. CDR3 length: 15 amino acids. The CDR3 protein is CASSQDQVRHYGYTF. In DNA, the CDR3 is TGCGCCAGCAGCCAAGATCAGGTCAGACACTATGGCTACACCTTC.

This clonotype showed up just a few times. The chain employs TRBV4-2 and TRBJ1-2, with a possible D match to TRBD1 (5 bases). V lost 2 bases and J 8 bases, leaving 24 bases between the germline ends. Germline V gene data show CDR1 as LGHNA and CDR2 as YNFKEQ. The CDR3 is 17 residues long. The CDR3 DNA sequence: TGTGCCAGCAGCCAACCGGAAGACAGAGCGAAATCCTACGGCTACACCTTC. Translated: CASSQPEDRAKSYGYTF.

The chain is built from TRBV7-2 and TRBJ2-5, with D unresolved. The germline CDR1 and CDR2 sequences are SGHTA and FQGNSA. The V end was cut by 0 bases, the J end by 5 bases, with 7 bases between. There are 13 residues in the CDR3. CDR3: CASSLAPSETQYF. The DNA of the CDR3 is TGTGCCAGCAGCTTAGCGCCGAGTGAGACCCAGTACTTC.

This clonotype was counted between two and nine times. The chain carries TRBV4-2 and TRBJ2-3; 10 nucleotides line up with TRBD2. The germline CDR1 and CDR2 sequences are LGHNA and YNFKEQ. J was trimmed by 4 bases and V by 0 bases; bases with no gene match: 10. The CDR3 totals 18 residues. The CDR3 loop is CASSQDFWTAGGPDTQYF. The CDR3 bases are TGTGCCAGCAGCCAAGATTTTTGGACAGCGGGGGGGCCAGATACGCAGTATTTT.

Written as DNA, the CDR3 is TGTGCCAGCAGCCGGGACGGTAGCAATCAGCCCCAGCATTTT. Its protein product is CASSRDGSNQPQHF. This sequence joins TRBV25-1 and TRBJ1-5; tentatively, D is TRBD1 (5 bases). Trimming cost V 6 bases and J 0 bases, with 9 bases left between them. There are 14 residues in the CDR3. The germline V gene has CDR1 MGHDK and CDR2 SYGVNS.

This clonotype has more than one count but fewer than ten. The chain combines TRBV6-2 or TRBV6-3 with TRBJ2-1; unclear D gene. Deletions cut 2 bases from V and 9 bases from J, with 23 bases between. Germline assignment: CDR1 MNHEY and CDR2 SVGEGT. This CDR3 comprises 17 residues. The CDR3 sequence: CASSYGPGTPTMSEQFF. The CDR3 DNA follows: TGTGCCAGCAGTTACGGGCCGGGTACTCCTACAATGAGTGAGCAGTTCTTC.

The chain carries TRBV20-1 and TRBJ2-1; TRBD1 matches at 8 bases. Looked up from germline, CDR1 is DFQATT and CDR2 is SNEGSKA (reference sequence). Germline trimming cut 6 bases from V and 9 bases from J; bases unmatched to any gene: 10. The CDR3 is 13 residues long. CDR3 DNA: TGCAGTGCGGCCGTCGCAGGGGGCTTTGAGCAGTTCTTC. Encoded protein: CSAAVAGGFEQFF.

The chain couples TRBV9 to TRBJ1-2; weak D call: TRBD1 (5 bases). Germline loops: CDR1 SGDLS, CDR2 YYNGEE. The length of the CDR3 is 13 residues. Trimming removed 0 bases at V and 8 bases at J, with 11 bases between. DNA for the CDR3: TGTGCCAGCAGCGTAGATACAGGAAGCGGCTACACCTTC. It encodes CASSVDTGSGYTF.

This clonotype appeared a few times. The CDR3 nucleotides are TGTGCCAGCAGCCCCCGGACAGTGGTACCGGGTACCCCCGATAACGAAGAGACCCAGTACTTC. This sequence encodes CASSPRTVVPGTPDNEETQYF. The chain couples TRBV7-6 to TRBJ2-5; a weak D match, TRBD1 (6 bases). The CDR3 loop spans 21 amino acids. From germline, CDR1 is SGHVS and CDR2 FNYEAQ. Trimming took 5 bases from V and 3 from J, leaving 34 bases between them.

This clonotype was found a few times. The genes are TRBV5-1 and TRBJ2-1; 7 bases match TRBD2. After removal of 0 bases from V and 3 bases from J, the junction contained 0 bases not matched to a gene. The CDR3 contains 14 residues. CDR1 and CDR2 (germline): SGHRS, YFSETQ. CDR3 amino acids: CASSLGTSYNEQFF. The CDR3 DNA reads TGCGCCAGCAGCTTGGGGACTAGCTACAATGAGCAGTTCTTC.

In its sample, this clonotype was seen a few times. This chain joins TRBV9 and TRBJ2-6; 14 bases are a match to TRBD2. Germline V gene lookup returns CDR1 SGDLS and CDR2 YYNGEE. Germline trimming cut 4 bases from V and 0 bases from J; bases unmatched to any gene: 6. This CDR3 has 19 residues. The CDR3 nucleotides are TGTGCCAGCAGCCCTGGGACTAGCGGGGGCCGCTCTGGGGCCAACGTCCTGACTTTC. Protein: CASSPGTSGGRSGANVLTF.

This clonotype came up many times. This rearrangement joins TRBV28 to TRBJ2-7; D may be TRBD1 or TRBD2 (5 bases each). The CDR3 consists of 11 residues. Trimming removed 11 bases from V and 4 bases from J, with 12 bases in between. Germline V gene data show CDR1 as MDHEN and CDR2 as SYDVKM. This CDR3 reads CASRGGYEQYV. The CDR3 bases are TGTGCCTCTAGGGGCGGGTACGAGCAGTACGTC.

The chain employs TRBV7-2 and TRBJ2-1, with 7 bases matching TRBD2. Unmatched junction bases numbered 6, after V lost 3 bases and J lost 4 bases. This CDR3 has 15 residues. Germline V gene lookup returns CDR1 SGHTA and CDR2 FQGNSA. In DNA form, the CDR3 reads TGTGCCAGCAGCTTCGGGGGGATCAGATACAATGAGCAGTTCTTC. It encodes CASSFGGIRYNEQFF.

This clonotype was recorded many times. One end of the junction does not line up with germline, which may come from a read error. The V call is TRBV7-7, the J call TRBJ2-1, with 11 bases that match TRBD1. The V gene's germline CDR1 is SSHAT and CDR2 FNYEAQ (reference sequence). There are 15 residues in the CDR3. CDR3 loop: CASSLGQGDYNEQFF. CDR3 bases: TGTGCTAGCAGCTTGGGACAGGGGGACTACAATGAGCAGTTCTTC.

This chain uses TRBV6-2 or TRBV6-3 with TRBJ2-5, with D possibly TRBD2 on 6 matching bases. The length of the CDR3 is 14 residues. Trimming shortened V by 7 bases and J by 5 bases, and 17 bases separated the two germline ends. The germline CDR1 and CDR2 sequences are MNHEY and SVGEGT. The CDR3 bases are TGTGCCAGCACTGGGACTTCTCGTTTGGAGACCCAGTACTTC. Amino acids: CASTGTSRLETQYF.

This clonotype was recorded a few times. The rearrangement links TRBV15 to TRBJ2-5; no clear D. V dropped 0 bases and J dropped 1 base, with 9 bases sitting between them. Germline lookup yields CDR1 LNHNV and CDR2 YYDKDF (reference sequence). This CDR3 is built from 15 residues. CDR3 residues: CATSRDLGIQETQYF. CDR3 sequence (DNA): TGTGCCACCAGCAGAGATCTAGGTATCCAAGAGACCCAGTACTTC.

This clonotype has only a few counts. The V gene is TRBV20-1, the J gene TRBJ2-5; D might be TRBD1 (5 bases). Germline CDR1 DFQATT, CDR2 SNEGSKA (reference sequence). Trimming shortened V by 2 bases and J by 1 base, and 11 bases separated the two germline ends. The CDR3 consists of 14 residues. CDR3 sequence reads: CSARRAGIQETQYF. The CDR3 bases are TGCAGTGCTAGACGCGCAGGGATCCAAGAGACCCAGTACTTC.

Regarding this clonotype: The germline gene is not matched at one end of the junction; a read error may be the cause. The chain uses TRBV7-3 and TRBJ2-5; D is unclear. This CDR3 spans 9 amino acids. CDR1 SGHTA and CDR2 FQGTGA come from the germline V gene. The CDR3: CASSLGPPF. The DNA of the CDR3 is TGTGCCAGCAGCTTGGGCCCCCCCTTC.

The rearrangement joins TRBV5-1 to TRBJ1-1; the match to TRBD1 covers 7 bases. The trim removed 4 bases at V and 3 bases at J, leaving 9 bases unmatched. CDR3 length: 15 residues. Germline V CDR1 and CDR2: SGHRS, YFSETQ. CDR3 region: CASSERTGGDTEAFF. The CDR3 nucleotides read TGCGCCAGCAGCGAACGGACAGGAGGGGACACTGAAGCTTTCTTT.

This clonotype was counted a few times. The rearrangement joins TRBV10-3 to TRBJ1-5; TRBD1 aligns across 10 bases. V dropped 3 bases and J dropped 6; count of bases not matched to a gene: 2. This CDR3 is built from 14 residues. Germline lookup yields CDR1 ENHRY and CDR2 SYGVKD. The CDR3 loop is CAISEGQGVQPQHF. Here the CDR3 DNA reads TGTGCCATCAGTGAAGGACAGGGGGTTCAGCCCCAGCATTTT.

The chain couples TRBV7-9 to TRBJ2-1; TRBD1 or TRBD2 may be the D gene (5 bases each). Germline CDR1 SEHNR, CDR2 FQNEAQ (reference sequence). The CDR3 covers 18 residues. V lost 0 bases to trimming and J lost 5 bases, with 20 bases between them. This chain's CDR3 is CASSLARGGRRVNNEQFF. In DNA, the CDR3 is TGTGCCAGCAGCTTAGCGAGGGGCGGACGACGGGTTAACAATGAGCAGTTCTTC.

J is TRBJ1-4 and V is TRBV5-1; maybe TRBD1 (5 bases). V lost 1 base and J 7 bases, leaving 11 bases between the germline ends. The CDR3 has 14 residues. The germline gives CDR1 SGHRS, CDR2 YFSETQ. The CDR3 sequence is CASSLRPGREKLFF. In nucleotides, the CDR3 is TGCGCCAGCAGCTTGAGGCCAGGGCGTGAAAAACTGTTTTTT.

The genes are TRBV7-8 and TRBJ2-3; 10 positions match TRBD2. Unmatched junction bases numbered 7, after V lost 0 bases and J lost 4 bases. There are 17 residues in the CDR3. The germline V gene has CDR1 SGHVS and CDR2 FQNEAQ. The CDR3 DNA follows: TGTGCCAGCAGCTTAGCGCGAGATAGCGGGGGGCCAGATACGCAGTATTTT. Translated, it gives CASSLARDSGGPDTQYF.